This T cell receptor beta chain is from a study of patients and donors after allogeneic stem cell transplantation (dated by TCRdb to the early 2020s). This clonotype was counted only a few times. The target of this receptor is not known. Per-base qualities were not stored, and no clone one base away is much larger. Libraries were constructed by RT-PCR. Sequencer: NextSeq 550. TCRdb reprocessing: public reads trimmed at Q25 with fastp, clones called with MiXCR, in-frame beta chains kept. Each record represents a unique CDR3 protein, reported with the most common genes and DNA among its rows. For this sample the table gives 150,000 to 200,000 distinct CDR3 sequences, of which around 30% were detected only once. 2.5% to 3.5% of the sample comes from the top ten. Sequencing was carried out using blood, either unsorted or a sorted T cell fraction (not recorded which). The sequence came from a human donor who was either an allogeneic HSCT recipient or a stem cell or donor lymphocyte infusion donor (not recorded which). It is not recorded whose cells these are; they may come from a transplant donor.

The sequenced DNA: TGTGCCATCAGTGAGTTGGCTAGTCAATTCGAGCAGTACTTC. Its translation reads: CAISELASQFEQYF. Recombination joined TRBV10-3 with TRBJ2-7, with the D gene too uncertain to name. V and J lose 1 base and 6 bases, and a span of 13 bases separates them. CDR1 ENHRY and CDR2 SYGVKD are derived from the germline V gene. Counted from cysteine to phenylalanine, this CDR3 has 14 amino acids. The DNA shown is the 42-base CDR3, in frame from base 1.